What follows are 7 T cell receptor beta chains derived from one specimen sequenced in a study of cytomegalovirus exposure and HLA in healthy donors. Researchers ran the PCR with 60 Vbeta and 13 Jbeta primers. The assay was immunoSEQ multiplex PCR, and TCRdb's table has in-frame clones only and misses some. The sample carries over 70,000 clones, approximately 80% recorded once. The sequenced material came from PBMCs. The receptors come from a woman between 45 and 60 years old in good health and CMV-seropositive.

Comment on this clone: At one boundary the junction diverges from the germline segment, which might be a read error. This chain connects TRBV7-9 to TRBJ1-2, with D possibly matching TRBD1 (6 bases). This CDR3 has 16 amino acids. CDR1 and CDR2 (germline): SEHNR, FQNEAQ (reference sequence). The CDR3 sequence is CSSSPPVSGVDYGYTF. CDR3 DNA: TGTTCCAGCAGCCCCCCTGTATCAGGGGTTGACTATGGCTACACCTTC. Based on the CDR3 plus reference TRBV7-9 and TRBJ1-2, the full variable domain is DTGVSQNPRHKITKRGQNVTFRCDPISEHNRLYWYRQTLGQGPEFLTYFQNEAQLEKSRLLSDRFSAERPKGSFSTLEIQRTEQGDSAMYLCSSSPPVSGVDYGYTFGSGTRLTVV.

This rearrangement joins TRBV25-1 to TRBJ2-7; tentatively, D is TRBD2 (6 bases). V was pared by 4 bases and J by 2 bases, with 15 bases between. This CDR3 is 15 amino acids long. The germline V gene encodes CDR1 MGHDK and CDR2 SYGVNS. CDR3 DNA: TGTGCCAGCAGTGCCCCAGGGAGGACCACCTACGAGCAGTACTTC. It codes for CASSAPGRTTYEQYF.

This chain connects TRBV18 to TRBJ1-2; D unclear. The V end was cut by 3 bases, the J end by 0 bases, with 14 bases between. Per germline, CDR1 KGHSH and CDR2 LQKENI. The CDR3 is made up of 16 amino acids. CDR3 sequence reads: CASSPDRDGANYGYTF. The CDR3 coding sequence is TGTGCCAGCTCACCGGACCGGGATGGAGCTAACTATGGCTACACCTTC.

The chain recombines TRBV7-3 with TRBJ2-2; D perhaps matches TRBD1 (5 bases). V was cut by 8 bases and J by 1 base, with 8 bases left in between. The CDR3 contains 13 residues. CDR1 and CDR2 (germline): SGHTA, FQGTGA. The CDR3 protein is CASATGNTGELFF. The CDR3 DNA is TGTGCCAGCGCCACAGGGAACACCGGGGAGCTGTTTTTT. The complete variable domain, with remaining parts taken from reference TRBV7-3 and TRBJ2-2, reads GAGVSQTPSNKVTEKGKYVELRCDPISGHTALYWYRQSLGQGPEFLIYFQGTGAADDSGLPNDRFFAVRPEGSVSTLKIQRTERGDSAVYLCASATGNTGELFFGEGSRLTVL.

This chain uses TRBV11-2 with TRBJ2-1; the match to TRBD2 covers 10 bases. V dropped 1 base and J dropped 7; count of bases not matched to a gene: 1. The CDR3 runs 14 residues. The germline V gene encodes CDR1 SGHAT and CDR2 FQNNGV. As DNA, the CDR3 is TGTGCCAGCAGCTTAGGGACTAGCGGAAATGAGCAGTTCTTC. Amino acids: CASSLGTSGNEQFF.

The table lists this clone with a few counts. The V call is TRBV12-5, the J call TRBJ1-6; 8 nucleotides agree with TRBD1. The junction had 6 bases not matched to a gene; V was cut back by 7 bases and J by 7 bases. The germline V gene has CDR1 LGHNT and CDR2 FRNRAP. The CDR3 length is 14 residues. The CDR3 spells CASDSDRDNSPLHF. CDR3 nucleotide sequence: TGTGCTAGTGATTCGGACAGGGACAATTCACCCCTCCACTTT. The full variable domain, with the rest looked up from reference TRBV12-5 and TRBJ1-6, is DARVTQTPRHKVTEMGQEVTMRCQPILGHNTVFWYRQTMMQGLELLAYFRNRAPLDDSGMPKDRFSAEMPDATLATLKIQPSEPRDSAVYFCASDSDRDNSPLHFGNGTRLTVT.

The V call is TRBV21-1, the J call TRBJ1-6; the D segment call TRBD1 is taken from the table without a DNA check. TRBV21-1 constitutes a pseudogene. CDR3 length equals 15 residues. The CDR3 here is CASSKEGAIASPLHF. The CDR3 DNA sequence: TGTGCCAGCAGCAAAGAAGGGGCCATAGCTTCACCCCTCCACTTT.